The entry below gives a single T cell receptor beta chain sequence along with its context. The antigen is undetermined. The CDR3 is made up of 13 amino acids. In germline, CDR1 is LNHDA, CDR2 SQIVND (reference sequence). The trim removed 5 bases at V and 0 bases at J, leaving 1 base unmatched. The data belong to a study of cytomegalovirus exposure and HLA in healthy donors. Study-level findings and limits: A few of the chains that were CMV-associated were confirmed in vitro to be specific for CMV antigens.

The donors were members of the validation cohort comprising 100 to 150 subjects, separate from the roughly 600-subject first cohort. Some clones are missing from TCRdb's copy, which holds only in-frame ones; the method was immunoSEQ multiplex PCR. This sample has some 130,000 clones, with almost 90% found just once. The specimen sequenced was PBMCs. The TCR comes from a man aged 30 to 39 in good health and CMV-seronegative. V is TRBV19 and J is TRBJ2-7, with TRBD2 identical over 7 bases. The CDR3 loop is CASSVAGSYEQYF. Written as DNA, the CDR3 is TGTGCCAGTAGTGTAGCGGGCTCCTACGAGCAGTACTTC. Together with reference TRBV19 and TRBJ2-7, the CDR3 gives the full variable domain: DGGITQSPKYLFRKEGQNVTLSCEQNLNHDAMYWYRQDPGQGLRLIYYSQIVNDFQKGDIAEGYSVSREKKESFPLTVTSAQKNPTAFYLCASSVAGSYEQYFGPGTRLTVT.